A selection of T cell receptor beta chains follows, all from one sample in a study of blood T cell repertoires in COVID-19. TCRdb's copy holds only in-frame clones and misses some; the assay was immunoSEQ multiplex PCR. The data hold approximately 330,000 clones, with 85% to 90% observed a single time. The source material was peripheral blood. The receptors stem from a woman in her forties or fifties with active or convalescent COVID-19. Both conserved end residues are part of each CDR3. D genes are given only for firm matches. The size of a clone is reported for some rows only, either as once, few or many, or as a class for expanded clones.

J gene: TRBJ1-5; clone size: NA; V gene: TRBV18; D gene: TRBD1; CDR3 protein: CASSRQGRDQPQHF; CDR3 DNA: TGTGCCAGCTCACGACAGGGGAGGGATCAGCCCCAGCATTTT
J gene: TRBJ2-1; clone size: NA; V gene: TRBV14; D gene: TRBD2; CDR3 protein: CASSPSPGGVAVYNEQFF; CDR3 DNA: TGTGCCAGCAGCCCTTCCCCGGGGGGGGTAGCGGTATACAATGAGCAGTTCTTC
J gene: TRBJ2-3; clone size: NA; V gene: TRBV5-1; D gene: NA; CDR3 protein: CASSPGHGGTDTQYF; CDR3 DNA: TGCGCCAGCAGCCCGGGACACGGGGGCACAGATACGCAGTATTTT
J gene: TRBJ2-7; clone size: few; V gene: TRBV15; D gene: NA; CDR3 protein: CATSRDLRGGTSYEQYF; CDR3 DNA: TGTGCCACCAGCAGAGATCTGAGGGGGGGAACCTCCTACGAGCAGTACTTC
J gene: TRBJ2-3; clone size: NA; V gene: TRBV30; D gene: NA; CDR3 protein: CAWSAQDRWGTQYF; CDR3 DNA: TGTGCCTGGAGTGCGCAGGACAGATGGGGTACGCAGTATTTT
J gene: TRBJ1-1; clone size: NA; V gene: TRBV18; D gene: NA; CDR3 protein: CASSSTDGNTEAFF; CDR3 DNA: TGTGCCAGCTCATCGACAGACGGGAACACTGAAGCTTTCTTT
J gene: TRBJ1-6; clone size: few; V gene: TRBV6-1; D gene: NA; CDR3 protein: CASSEGRIAVLHF; CDR3 DNA: TGTGCCAGCAGTGAAGGGCGAATAGCAGTCCTCCACTTT
J gene: TRBJ2-1; clone size: once; V gene: TRBV7-2; D gene: TRBD1; CDR3 protein: CASILGQVYNEQFF; CDR3 DNA: TGTGCCAGCATCTTAGGACAGGTATACAATGAGCAGTTCTTC
J gene: TRBJ1-2; clone size: NA; V gene: TRBV5-4; D gene: TRBD1; CDR3 protein: CASSLEGTGGYTF; CDR3 DNA: TGTGCCAGCAGCTTGGAAGGGACAGGAGGCTACACCTTC
J gene: TRBJ2-7; clone size: NA; V gene: TRBV25-1; D gene: TRBD2; CDR3 protein: CASSDWTSGYEQYF; CDR3 DNA: TGTGCCAGCAGTGATTGGACTAGCGGCTACGAGCAGTACTTC
J gene: TRBJ1-1; clone size: NA; V gene: TRBV30; D gene: NA; CDR3 protein: CAWMANTEAFF; CDR3 DNA: TGTGCCTGGATGGCGAACACTGAAGCTTTCTTT
J gene: TRBJ2-1; clone size: NA; V gene: TRBV28; D gene: TRBD1; CDR3 protein: CASSLITTGEYEQFF; CDR3 DNA: TGTGCCAGCAGTTTAATCACGACAGGGGAGTATGAGCAGTTCTTC
J gene: TRBJ1-4; clone size: NA; V gene: TRBV24-1; D gene: NA; CDR3 protein: CATGGGNEKLFF; CDR3 DNA: TGTGCCACCGGCGGGGGTAATGAAAAACTGTTTTTT
J gene: TRBJ2-2; clone size: NA; V gene: TRBV10-3; D gene: TRBD2; CDR3 protein: CAIRVGLAGEGTGELFF; CDR3 DNA: TGTGCCATCAGGGTGGGACTAGCGGGGGAAGGCACCGGGGAGCTGTTTTTT
J gene: TRBJ1-5; clone size: NA; V gene: TRBV5-1; D gene: NA; CDR3 protein: CASAPGFGDNQPQHF; CDR3 DNA: TGCGCCAGCGCCCCGGGTTTTGGCGACAATCAGCCCCAGCATTTT
J gene: TRBJ1-5; clone size: NA; V gene: TRBV2; D gene: TRBD1; CDR3 protein: CASSEDGTGGVKGNQPQHF; CDR3 DNA: TGTGCCAGCAGTGAAGACGGGACAGGTGGGGTTAAGGGCAATCAGCCCCAGCATTTT
J gene: TRBJ1-1; clone size: NA; V gene: TRBV3-1/TRBV3-2; D gene: TRBD1; CDR3 protein: CASSPRQGNTEAFF; CDR3 DNA: TGTGCCAGCAGCCCGAGACAGGGGAACACTGAAGCTTTCTTT
J gene: TRBJ2-7; clone size: NA; V gene: TRBV27; D gene: TRBD1; CDR3 protein: CASSGTGAPYEQYF; CDR3 DNA: TGTGCCAGCAGTGGGACAGGGGCTCCCTACGAGCAGTACTTC
J gene: TRBJ1-1; clone size: NA; V gene: TRBV4-3; D gene: TRBD1; CDR3 protein: CASSRTTGGARNTEAFF; CDR3 DNA: TGCGCCAGCAGCCGAACGACAGGGGGCGCTAGGAACACTGAAGCTTTCTTT
J gene: TRBJ2-3; clone size: NA; V gene: TRBV30; D gene: NA; CDR3 protein: CAWSVRRSVTDTQYF; CDR3 DNA: TGTGCCTGGAGTGTACGTCGGAGCGTCACAGATACGCAGTATTTT
J gene: TRBJ1-4; clone size: NA; V gene: TRBV19; D gene: NA; CDR3 protein: CASRSTRRRPTNEKLFF; CDR3 DNA: TGTGCCAGCAGAAGTACCCGAAGGAGGCCAACTAATGAAAAACTGTTTTTT
J gene: TRBJ1-1; clone size: NA; V gene: TRBV28; D gene: TRBD1; CDR3 protein: CASSLQGRAFF; CDR3 DNA: TGTGCCAGCAGCCTACAGGGGAGGGCTTTCTTT
J gene: TRBJ2-3; clone size: NA; V gene: TRBV7-3; D gene: TRBD1; CDR3 protein: CASSPTGGADTQYF; CDR3 DNA: TGTGCCAGCAGCCCCACAGGGGGCGCAGATACGCAGTATTTT
J gene: TRBJ2-1; clone size: NA; V gene: TRBV7-8; D gene: TRBD2; CDR3 protein: CASSLGMRGGPSYNEQFF; CDR3 DNA: TGTGCCAGCAGCTTAGGCATGCGGGGGGGCCCCTCCTACAATGAGCAGTTCTTC
J gene: TRBJ1-2; clone size: NA; V gene: TRBV7-2; D gene: NA; CDR3 protein: CASSLEGLYGYTF; CDR3 DNA: TGTGCCAGCAGCTTAGAGGGGCTGTATGGCTACACCTTC
J gene: TRBJ1-5; clone size: NA; V gene: TRBV6-5; D gene: NA; CDR3 protein: CASSYSGGVGNQPQHF; CDR3 DNA: TGTGCCAGCAGTTACTCGGGAGGGGTAGGCAATCAGCCCCAGCATTTT
J gene: TRBJ2-5; clone size: NA; V gene: TRBV27; D gene: TRBD2; CDR3 protein: CASSSVAGGLETQYF; CDR3 DNA: TGTGCCAGCAGTTCGGTGGCGGGAGGGTTGGAGACCCAGTACTTC
J gene: TRBJ2-1; clone size: NA; V gene: TRBV7-3; D gene: TRBD2; CDR3 protein: CASSSGLAGGLNEQFF; CDR3 DNA: TGTGCCAGCAGCTCGGGACTAGCGGGGGGGCTCAATGAGCAGTTCTTC
J gene: TRBJ2-3; clone size: NA; V gene: TRBV7-2; D gene: NA; CDR3 protein: CASQSTDTQYF; CDR3 DNA: TGTGCCAGCCAGAGCACAGATACGCAGTATTTT
J gene: TRBJ2-7; clone size: NA; V gene: TRBV5-1; D gene: TRBD2; CDR3 protein: CASSLGGTSYEQYF; CDR3 DNA: TGCGCCAGCAGCTTGGGGGGGACTAGCTACGAGCAGTACTTC
J gene: TRBJ2-7; clone size: NA; V gene: TRBV6-5; D gene: NA; CDR3 protein: CASSPRRNYEQYF; CDR3 DNA: TGTGCCAGCTCCCCACGGCGGAATTACGAGCAGTACTTC
J gene: TRBJ2-2; clone size: once; V gene: TRBV4-3; D gene: NA; CDR3 protein: CASSQELPGELFF; CDR3 DNA: TGCGCCAGCAGCCAAGAACTCCCCGGGGAGCTGTTTTTT
J gene: TRBJ2-1; clone size: NA; V gene: TRBV2; D gene: NA; CDR3 protein: CASSKISPLLAGNNEQFF; CDR3 DNA: TGTGCCAGCAGTAAAATTTCCCCGTTACTAGCAGGGAACAATGAGCAGTTCTTC
J gene: TRBJ1-5; clone size: NA; V gene: TRBV21-1; D gene: NA; CDR3 protein: CASKGRESNQPQHF; CDR3 DNA: TGTGCCAGCAAAGGCAGGGAAAGCAATCAGCCCCAGCATTTT
J gene: TRBJ1-2; clone size: NA; V gene: TRBV7-2; D gene: NA; CDR3 protein: CASSTQNNYGYTF; CDR3 DNA: TGTGCCAGCAGCACACAGAATAACTATGGCTACACCTTC
J gene: TRBJ2-1; clone size: NA; V gene: TRBV7-9; D gene: NA; CDR3 protein: CASSLDLGLRYNEQFF; CDR3 DNA: TGTGCCAGCAGCTTAGACCTAGGACTACGGTACAATGAGCAGTTCTTC
J gene: TRBJ2-1; clone size: few; V gene: TRBV2; D gene: TRBD1; CDR3 protein: CASSGYATGSYNEQFF; CDR3 DNA: TGTGCCAGCAGTGGATACGCGACAGGGAGCTACAATGAGCAGTTCTTC
J gene: TRBJ2-3; clone size: NA; V gene: TRBV6-6; D gene: NA; CDR3 protein: CASSSLGGTSTDTQYF; CDR3 DNA: TGTGCCAGCAGTTCCTTGGGCGGGACTAGCACAGATACGCAGTATTTT
J gene: TRBJ1-6; clone size: NA; V gene: TRBV14; D gene: NA; CDR3 protein: CASSQVSGAATSPLHF; CDR3 DNA: TGTGCCAGCAGCCAAGTTTCAGGCGCCGCTACTTCACCCCTCCACTTT
J gene: TRBJ2-3; clone size: NA; V gene: TRBV7-3; D gene: TRBD2; CDR3 protein: CASSLTGASGAPTDTQYF; CDR3 DNA: TGTGCCAGCAGCTTAACTGGGGCTAGCGGGGCCCCCACAGATACGCAGTATTTT
J gene: TRBJ1-2; clone size: NA; V gene: TRBV3-1/TRBV3-2; D gene: TRBD1; CDR3 protein: CASRIFGRGRDREYYGYTF; CDR3 DNA: TGTGCCAGCAGGATATTTGGGAGGGGTCGGGACAGGGAATACTATGGCTACACCTTC